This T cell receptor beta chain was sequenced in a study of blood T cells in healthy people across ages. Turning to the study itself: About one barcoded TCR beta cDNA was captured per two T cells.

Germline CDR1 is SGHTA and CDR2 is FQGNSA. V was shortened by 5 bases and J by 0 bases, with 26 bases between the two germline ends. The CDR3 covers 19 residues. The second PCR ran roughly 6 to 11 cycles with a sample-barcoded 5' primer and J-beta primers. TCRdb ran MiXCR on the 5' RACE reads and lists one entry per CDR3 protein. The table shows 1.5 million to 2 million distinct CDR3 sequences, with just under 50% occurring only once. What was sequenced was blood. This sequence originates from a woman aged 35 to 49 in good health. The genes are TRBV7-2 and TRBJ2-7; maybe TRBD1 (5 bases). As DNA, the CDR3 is TGTGCCAGCAGCCCTCGTGGGGCAGACTCTTTTAGGCGCTCCTACGAGCAGTACTTC. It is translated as CASSPRGADSFRRSYEQYF.